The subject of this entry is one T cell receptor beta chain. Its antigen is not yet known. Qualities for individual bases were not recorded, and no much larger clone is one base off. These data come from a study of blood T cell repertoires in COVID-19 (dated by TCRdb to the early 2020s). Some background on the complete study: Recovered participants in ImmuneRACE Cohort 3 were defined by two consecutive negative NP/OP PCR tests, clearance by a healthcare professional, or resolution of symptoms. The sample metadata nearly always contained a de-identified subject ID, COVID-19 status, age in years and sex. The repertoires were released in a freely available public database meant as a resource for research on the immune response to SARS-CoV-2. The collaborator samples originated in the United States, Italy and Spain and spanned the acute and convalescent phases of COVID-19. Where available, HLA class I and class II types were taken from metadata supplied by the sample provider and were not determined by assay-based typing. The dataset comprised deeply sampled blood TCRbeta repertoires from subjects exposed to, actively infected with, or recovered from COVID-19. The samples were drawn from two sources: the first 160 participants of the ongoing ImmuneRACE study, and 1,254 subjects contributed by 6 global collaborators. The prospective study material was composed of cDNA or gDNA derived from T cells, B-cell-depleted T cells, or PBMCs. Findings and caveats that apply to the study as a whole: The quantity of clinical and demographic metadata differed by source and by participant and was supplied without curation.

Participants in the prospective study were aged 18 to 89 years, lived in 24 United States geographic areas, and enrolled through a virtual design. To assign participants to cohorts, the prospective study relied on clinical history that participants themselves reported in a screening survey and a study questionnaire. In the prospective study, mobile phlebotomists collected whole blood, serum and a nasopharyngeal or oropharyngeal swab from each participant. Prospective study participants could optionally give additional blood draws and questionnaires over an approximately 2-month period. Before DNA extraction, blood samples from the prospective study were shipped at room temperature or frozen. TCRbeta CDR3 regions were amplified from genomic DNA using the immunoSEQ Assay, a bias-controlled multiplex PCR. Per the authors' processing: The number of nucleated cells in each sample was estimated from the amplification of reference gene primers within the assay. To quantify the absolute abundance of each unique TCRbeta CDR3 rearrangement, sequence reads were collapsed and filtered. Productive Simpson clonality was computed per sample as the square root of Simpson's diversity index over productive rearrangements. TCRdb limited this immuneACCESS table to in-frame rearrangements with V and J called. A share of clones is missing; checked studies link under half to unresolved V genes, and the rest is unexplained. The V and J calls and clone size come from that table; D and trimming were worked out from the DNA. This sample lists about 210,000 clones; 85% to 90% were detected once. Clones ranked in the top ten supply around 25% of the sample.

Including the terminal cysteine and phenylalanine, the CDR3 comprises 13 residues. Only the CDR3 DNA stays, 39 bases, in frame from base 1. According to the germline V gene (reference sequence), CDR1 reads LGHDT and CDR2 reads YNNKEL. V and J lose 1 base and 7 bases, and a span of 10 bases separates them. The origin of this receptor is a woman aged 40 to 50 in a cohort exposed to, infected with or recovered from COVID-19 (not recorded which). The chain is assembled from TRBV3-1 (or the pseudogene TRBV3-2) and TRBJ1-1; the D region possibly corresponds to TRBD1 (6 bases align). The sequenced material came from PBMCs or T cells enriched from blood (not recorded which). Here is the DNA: TGTGCCAGCAGCCAAGCAACAGGGTTTGAAGCTTTCTTT. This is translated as CASSQATGFEAFF.